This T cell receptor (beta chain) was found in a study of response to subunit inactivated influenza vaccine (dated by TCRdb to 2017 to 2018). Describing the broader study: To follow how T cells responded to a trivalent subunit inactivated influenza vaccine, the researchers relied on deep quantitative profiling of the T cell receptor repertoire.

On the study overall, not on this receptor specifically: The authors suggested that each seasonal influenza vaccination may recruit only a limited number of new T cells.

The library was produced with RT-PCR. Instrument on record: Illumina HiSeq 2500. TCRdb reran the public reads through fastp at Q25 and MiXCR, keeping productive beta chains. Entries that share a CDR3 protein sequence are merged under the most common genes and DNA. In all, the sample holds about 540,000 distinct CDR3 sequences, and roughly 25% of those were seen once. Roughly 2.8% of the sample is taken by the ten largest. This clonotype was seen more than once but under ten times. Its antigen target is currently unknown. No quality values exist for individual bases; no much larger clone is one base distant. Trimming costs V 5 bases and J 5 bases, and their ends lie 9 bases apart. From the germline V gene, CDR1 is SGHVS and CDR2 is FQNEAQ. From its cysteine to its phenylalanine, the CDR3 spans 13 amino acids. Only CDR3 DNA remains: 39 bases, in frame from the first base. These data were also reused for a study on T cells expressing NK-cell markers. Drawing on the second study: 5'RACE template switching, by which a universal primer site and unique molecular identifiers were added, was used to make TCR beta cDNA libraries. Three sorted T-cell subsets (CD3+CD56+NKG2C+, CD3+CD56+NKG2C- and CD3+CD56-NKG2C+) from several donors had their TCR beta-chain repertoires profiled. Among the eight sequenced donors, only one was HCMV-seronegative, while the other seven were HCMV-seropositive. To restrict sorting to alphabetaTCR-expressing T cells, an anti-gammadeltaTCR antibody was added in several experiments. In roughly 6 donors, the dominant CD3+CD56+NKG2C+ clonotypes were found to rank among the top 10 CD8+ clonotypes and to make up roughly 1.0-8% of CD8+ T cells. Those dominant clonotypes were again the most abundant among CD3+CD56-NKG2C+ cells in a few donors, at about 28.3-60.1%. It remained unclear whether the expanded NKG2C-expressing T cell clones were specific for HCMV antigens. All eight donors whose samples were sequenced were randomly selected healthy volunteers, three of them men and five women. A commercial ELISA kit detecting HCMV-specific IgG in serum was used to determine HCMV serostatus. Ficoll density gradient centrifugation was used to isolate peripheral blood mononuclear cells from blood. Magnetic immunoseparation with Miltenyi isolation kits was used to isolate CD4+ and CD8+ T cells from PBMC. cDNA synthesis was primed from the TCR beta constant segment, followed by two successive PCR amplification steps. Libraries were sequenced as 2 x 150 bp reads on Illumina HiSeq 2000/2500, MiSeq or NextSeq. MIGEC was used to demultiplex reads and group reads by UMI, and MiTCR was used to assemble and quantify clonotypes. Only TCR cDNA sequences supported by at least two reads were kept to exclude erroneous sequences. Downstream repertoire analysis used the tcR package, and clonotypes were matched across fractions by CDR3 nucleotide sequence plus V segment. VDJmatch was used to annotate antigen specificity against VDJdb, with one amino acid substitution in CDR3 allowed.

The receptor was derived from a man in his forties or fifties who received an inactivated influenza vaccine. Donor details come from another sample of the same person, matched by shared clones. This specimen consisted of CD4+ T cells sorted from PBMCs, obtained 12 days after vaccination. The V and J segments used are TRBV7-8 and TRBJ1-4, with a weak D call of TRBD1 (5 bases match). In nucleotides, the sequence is TGTGCCAGCAGCATCGACAGAAATGAAAAACTGTTTTTT. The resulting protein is CASSIDRNEKLFF.